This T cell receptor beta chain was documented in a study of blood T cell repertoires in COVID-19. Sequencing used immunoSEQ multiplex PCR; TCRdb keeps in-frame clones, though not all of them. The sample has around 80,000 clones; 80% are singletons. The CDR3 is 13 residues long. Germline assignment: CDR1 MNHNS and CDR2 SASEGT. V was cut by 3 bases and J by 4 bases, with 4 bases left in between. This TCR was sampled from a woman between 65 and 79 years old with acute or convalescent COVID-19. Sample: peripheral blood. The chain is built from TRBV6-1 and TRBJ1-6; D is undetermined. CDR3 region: CASSDPYNSPLHF. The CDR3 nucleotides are TGTGCCAGCAGTGACCCGTATAATTCACCCCTCCACTTT.